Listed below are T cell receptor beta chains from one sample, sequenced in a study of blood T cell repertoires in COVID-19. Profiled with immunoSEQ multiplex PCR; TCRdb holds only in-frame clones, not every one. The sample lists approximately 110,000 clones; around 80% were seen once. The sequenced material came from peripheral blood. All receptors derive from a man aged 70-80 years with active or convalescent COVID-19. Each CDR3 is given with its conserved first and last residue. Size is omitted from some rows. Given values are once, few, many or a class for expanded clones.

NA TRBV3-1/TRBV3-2 CASSQDPLLAGITYEQYF
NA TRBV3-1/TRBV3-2 CASSSRLAGGTDTQYF
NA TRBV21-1 CASSRSKAIETGYEQYF
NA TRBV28 CASSLRSGTYNSPLHF
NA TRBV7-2 CASSLVTGGGETQYF
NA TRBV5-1 CASSQQGTQETQYF
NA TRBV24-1 CATSDTGGSEAFF
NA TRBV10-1 CASSEGTSVYNEQFF
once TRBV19 CASSLAGRYNEQFF
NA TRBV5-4 CASSAGTSGHTDTQYF
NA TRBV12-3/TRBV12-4 CASSGQGTDTQYF
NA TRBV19 CASSIVNGGETQYF
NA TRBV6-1 CASSESRGGGAGNIQYF
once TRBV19 CASSLQGTDTQYF
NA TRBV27 CASSHRAADTQYF
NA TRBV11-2 CASSRRRDEQYF
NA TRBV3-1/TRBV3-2 CASSQGQGGSEQYF
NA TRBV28 CASSFHRTGSNEQFF
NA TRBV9 CASSAPAGDNTGELFF
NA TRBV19 CASSLAGEGEKLFF
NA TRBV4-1 CASSQGVSREDGYTF
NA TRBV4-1 CASSQVSGGAETQYF
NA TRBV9 CASSVAPGGPTDTQYF
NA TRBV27 CASSIAPGLAGNEQFF
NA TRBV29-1 CSVEDRLTDTQYF
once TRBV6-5 CASSYSAGSQETQYF
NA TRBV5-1 CASSLDGGSQETQYF
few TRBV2 CASSDIQGAIGYTF
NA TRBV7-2 CASSLTVGGYTF
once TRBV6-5 CASSRRAGNEKLFF
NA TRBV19 CASSIGRDRPNQPQHF
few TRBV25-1 CASSDGPSGTDTQYF
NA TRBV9 CASSVEGGNYNEQFF
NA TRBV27 CASSLSKRGGDTQYF
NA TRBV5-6 CASSLFGENYSGANVLTF
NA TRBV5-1 CASSLGQGITYEQYF